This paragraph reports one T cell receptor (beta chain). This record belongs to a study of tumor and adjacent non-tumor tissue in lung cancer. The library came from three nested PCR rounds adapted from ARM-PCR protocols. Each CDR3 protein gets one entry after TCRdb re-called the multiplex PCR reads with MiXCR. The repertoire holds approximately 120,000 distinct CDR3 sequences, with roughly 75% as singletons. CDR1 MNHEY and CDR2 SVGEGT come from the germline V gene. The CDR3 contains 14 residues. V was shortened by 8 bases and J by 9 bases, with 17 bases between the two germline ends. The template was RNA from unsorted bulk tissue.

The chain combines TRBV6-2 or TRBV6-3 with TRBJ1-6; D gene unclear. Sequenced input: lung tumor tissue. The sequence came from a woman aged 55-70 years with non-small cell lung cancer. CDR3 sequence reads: CASCPWAESSPLHF. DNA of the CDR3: TGTGCCAGCTGCCCTTGGGCGGAAAGTTCACCCCTCCACTTT.